Listed below are T cell receptor beta chains from one sample, sequenced in a study of cytomegalovirus exposure and HLA in healthy donors. The protocol was immunoSEQ multiplex PCR, while the TCRdb copy is restricted to in-frame clones and leaves out a portion. The sample yields 150,000 or so clones, under 85% seen once. Material for sequencing was PBMCs. These receptors were taken from a man aged 18 to 29 in good health and CMV-seronegative. Both conserved end residues are part of each CDR3. A D gene is named only where the DNA matches it firmly. Clone sizes are given selectively: once, few, many, or a class where the clone is expanded.

d_call	clone_size	j_call	v_call	cdr3_length	cdr3_aa	cdr3_nt
.	.	TRBJ2-1	TRBV5-1	15	CASSLVVGGMNEQFF	TGCGCCAGCAGCTTGGTGGTAGGAGGGATGAATGAGCAGTTCTTC
.	.	TRBJ2-6	TRBV11-2	12	CASSLATNVLTF	TGTGCCAGCAGCTTGGCCACCAACGTCCTGACTTTC
.	.	TRBJ2-3	TRBV5-1	17	CASSPTVTNLGTDTQYF	TGCGCCAGCAGCCCGACAGTTACTAATCTGGGCACAGATACGCAGTATTTT
.	.	TRBJ2-7	TRBV11-3	16	CASSLDGNSPSYEQYF	TGTGCCAGCAGCTTAGATGGCAATAGCCCAAGCTACGAGCAGTACTTC
.	.	TRBJ1-6	TRBV6-1	15	CASSSGFPYNSPLHF	TGTGCCAGCAGTTCGGGGTTTCCCTATAATTCACCCCTCCACTTT
TRBD1	few	TRBJ1-4	TRBV7-6	16	CASSLGGQGAGEKLFF	TGTGCCAGCAGCCTAGGGGGACAGGGGGCTGGAGAAAAACTGTTTTTT
TRBD2	.	TRBJ2-5	TRBV4-2	15	CASSQSAGGEETQYF	TGTGCCAGCAGCCAATCGGCGGGGGGGGAGGAGACCCAGTACTTC
.	.	TRBJ1-5	TRBV2	17	CASSTPGLPVSNQPQHF	TGTGCCAGCAGTACTCCGGGGTTGCCGGTTAGCAATCAGCCCCAGCATTTT
.	.	TRBJ1-2	TRBV7-9	13	CASSDRPDRGYTF	TGTGCCAGCAGCGATAGACCAGACAGGGGCTACACCTTC
.	few	TRBJ2-7	TRBV7-9	16	CASSPLRSEGTNEQYF	TGTGCCAGCAGCCCCCTTCGTAGCGAGGGAACGAACGAGCAGTACTTC
.	few	TRBJ1-1	TRBV6-5	13	CASSDGQNTEAFF	TGTGCCAGCAGCGACGGACAGAACACTGAAGCTTTCTTT
.	.	TRBJ2-4	TRBV5-1	16	CASSVDVILAKNSQYF	TGCGCCAGCAGCGTCGACGTAATCCTAGCCAAAAACAGTCAGTACTTC
.	.	TRBJ2-7	TRBV5-5	15	CASGRPGADSYEQYF	TGTGCCAGCGGCCGCCCAGGGGCTGATTCCTACGAGCAGTACTTC
TRBD2	.	TRBJ2-3	TRBV10-3	15	CAISESSGSTDTQYF	TGTGCCATCAGTGAGTCTAGCGGGAGCACAGATACGCAGTATTTT
.	.	TRBJ1-2	TRBV7-9	15	CASSTSSINLYGYTF	TGTGCCAGCAGCACCAGTTCGATTAACCTCTATGGCTACACCTTC
.	.	TRBJ1-2	TRBV7-9	14	CASISQEVKNGYTF	TGTGCCAGCATCAGCCAGGAGGTCAAGAATGGCTACACCTTC
.	.	TRBJ1-2	TRBV28	13	CASREGGPYGYTF	TGTGCCAGCAGGGAAGGGGGACCCTATGGCTACACCTTC
TRBD1	few	TRBJ2-6	TRBV27	20	CASSTRDSIGFISGANGLTF	TGTGCCAGCAGTACCCGGGACAGCATCGGTTTTATATCTGGGGCCAACGGCCTGACTTTC
TRBD2	few	TRBJ2-3	TRBV6-5	16	CASSYSLTSDPDTQYF	TGTGCCAGCAGTTACTCGCTTACTAGCGACCCAGATACGCAGTATTTT
TRBD1	.	TRBJ1-2	TRBV6-4	16	CASSPTGGIDLRGYTF	TGTGCCAGCAGTCCCACAGGGGGCATCGACCTCCGGGGCTACACCTTC
TRBD1	.	TRBJ2-3	TRBV4-1	17	CASSHRDGTGSTDTQYF	TGCGCCAGCAGTCACAGAGACGGGACAGGATCGACAGATACGCAGTATTTT
.	.	TRBJ1-5	TRBV6-1	14	CASSEWPGNQPQHF	TGTGCCAGCAGTGAATGGCCTGGCAATCAGCCCCAGCATTTT
.	.	TRBJ1-5	TRBV5-3	16	CASGSGTTRGNQPQHF	TGTGCCAGCGGTTCCGGGACAACAAGGGGCAATCAGCCCCAGCATTTT
TRBD1	few	TRBJ1-1	TRBV30	14	CAWNGDRVNTEAFF	TGTGCCTGGAACGGGGACAGGGTGAACACTGAAGCTTTCTTT
.	.	TRBJ1-1	TRBV15	13	CATADNTYTEAFF	TGTGCCACCGCCGACAACACGTACACTGAAGCTTTCTTT
TRBD1	.	TRBJ1-5	TRBV29-1	13	CSAGQGAWQPQHF	TGCAGCGCGGGACAGGGGGCATGGCAGCCCCAGCATTTT
.	.	TRBJ2-1	TRBV10-3	13	CAISERPENEQFF	TGTGCCATCAGTGAGCGACCGGAGAATGAGCAGTTCTTC
TRBD2	.	TRBJ2-3	TRBV2	19	CASSERLAGTLLQGDTQYF	TGTGCCAGCAGTGAAAGACTAGCGGGGACCCTCCTACAGGGAGATACGCAGTATTTT
.	.	TRBJ1-5	TRBV5-1	17	CASSLEAVQGSNQPQHF	TGCGCCAGCAGCTTGGAGGCGGTTCAGGGTAGCAATCAGCCCCAGCATTTT
.	.	TRBJ1-5	TRBV18	15	CASSPRSSDNQPQHF	TGTGCCAGCTCACCACGGTCCAGCGACAATCAGCCCCAGCATTTT
.	.	TRBJ1-1	TRBV9	14	CASSVTTRNTEAFF	TGTGCCAGCAGCGTGACGACAAGGAACACTGAAGCTTTCTTT
TRBD1	.	TRBJ1-6	TRBV2	17	CASSGDRGHPYNSPLHF	TGTGCCAGCAGTGGGGACAGGGGGCATCCCTATAATTCACCCCTCCACTTT
.	.	TRBJ1-2	TRBV11-2	12	CASSLVLGSGTF	TGTGCCAGCAGCTTAGTCTTGGGAAGCGGTACCTTC
.	.	TRBJ1-3	TRBV2	14	CASSFRAGGNTIYF	TGTGCCAGCAGTTTCAGGGCCGGTGGAAACACCATATATTTT
TRBD2	.	TRBJ2-7	TRBV30	14	CAWKGTSAFYEQYF	TGTGCCTGGAAAGGGACTAGCGCCTTTTACGAGCAGTACTTC
.	once	TRBJ1-5	TRBV2	15	CASSVGAEGNQPQRF	TGTGCCAGCAGTGTAGGGGCGGAGGGCAATCAGCCCCAGCGTTTT
TRBD1	.	TRBJ1-2	TRBV28	13	CASSPGGLYGYTF	TGTGCCAGCAGTCCAGGGGGCCTCTATGGCTACACCTTC
.	.	TRBJ2-7	TRBV5-6	13	CASSFGTLYEQYF	TGTGCCAGCAGCTTTGGGACACTGTACGAGCAGTACTTC
.	.	TRBJ1-5	TRBV6-1	14	CASSETGVNQPQHF	TGTGCCAGCAGTGAGACAGGAGTAAATCAGCCCCAGCATTTT
.	.	TRBJ1-2	TRBV25-1	15	CASSESGGPLYGYTF	TGTGCCAGCAGTGAATCAGGAGGACCTCTCTATGGCTACACCTTC